This T cell receptor (beta chain) derives from a study of CXCR3-negative and CXCR3-positive naive CD8 T cells. Turning to the study itself: The total count of TRB reads reached 130 million to 150 million, and each library contributed about 1.5 +/- 0.3 million. Study-wide points: Unlike memory cells, which differed, naive CXCR3-negative and CXCR3-positive cells had similar TRBV-TRBJ usage. CXCR3-positive naive cells carried more hydrophobic TRB CDR3s than CXCR3-negative ones. Both naive subsets showed comparably high diversity, and memory CD8+ cells showed much lower diversity.

With UMI labels, 5' RACE was used to prepare the TRB cDNA libraries. TCRdb reprocessed the 5' RACE reads and reports one entry per CDR3 protein, with no DNA. The sample totals 140,000 to 150,000 distinct CDR3 sequences. The CDR3 spans 15 residues. The naive CD8+ gate required CD45RO-CCR7+CD27+CD95- phenotype. A note on this clonotype: The antigen is undetermined.

This TCR was recovered from a human donor in good health. Some clones in this sample may be carry-over from other donors' samples. Input material: naive CXCR3+ CD8+ T cells from blood. Subset meaning: CD45RO-CCR7+CD27+CD95- naive CD8+ T cells expressing CXCR3 (TNR3+). J is TRBJ2-2 and V is TRBV12-3 or TRBV12-4; lacking DNA, the TRBD2 call made by TCRdb goes unchecked. CDR3 loop: CASSSGTTNTGELFF.